The clone carrying this T cell receptor (beta chain) appeared many times. Its specificity is unknown. In building TCR beta libraries, iRepertoire HTBI primers were used together with Arm-PCR of CDR3 regions. Each CDR3 protein is one row after TCRdb ran MiXCR on the multiplex PCR reads. The table records a few hundred thousand distinct CDR3 sequences, about an eighth of them present only once. This specimen comes from a study of regulatory T cells in long-lasting Graves disease. Study-level findings and limits: Newly diagnosed Graves' patients had higher TCR diversity than persistent ones.

Germline-derived CDR1 and CDR2 are SGHVS and FQNEAQ. The CDR3 is made up of 16 amino acids. The V end lost 1 base, the J end lost 7 bases, and 17 bases lay between the germline ends. Time point reported: newly diagnosed GD, antithyroid drugs for less than 3 months. PBMC-extracted RNA yielded the TCR library. These data were also filed under a second study, of T cells in Graves' hyperthyroidism and ophthalmopathy. That publication notes: The study used the HTBI primer set for a first-round RT-PCR of the TCR CDR3.

The sample here was peripheral blood mononuclear cells (PBMCs), taken at new diagnosis, from a patient treated with antithyroid drugs. This rearrangement joins TRBV7-8 to TRBJ1-5, with TRBD1 as a possible D gene (6 bases). The clonotype was recovered from a woman under 30 with Graves disease. The CDR3 nucleotides are TGTGCCAGCAGCTTAGTTGGTGGGGGCGTGGGGCAGCCCCAGCATTTT. Protein: CASSLVGGGVGQPQHF.